These T cell receptor beta chains were read from a single sample in a study of CD8+ T cells in alopecia areata. Profiling relied on immunoSEQ multiplex PCR, and the TCRdb table lists in-frame clones only, not all of them. The data show 100,000 to 140,000 clones, with 84% seen just once and over 20% held by the top ten. Sequences were derived from CD8+ T cells sorted from blood, sampled at week 24, from a patient treated with tofacitinib. These receptors all stem from a human donor with alopecia areata. CDR3s include the opening cysteine and the closing phenylalanine or tryptophan. The order of the fields is J gene, clone size, V gene, D gene, CDR3 DNA, CDR3 protein. A D gene is named only where the DNA matches it firmly. Expanded clones get a size class; other rows say once, few or many, or leave the size out.

>TRBJ2-7|NA|TRBV2|NA
TGTGCCAGCAGTGTGAGTGACGAGCAGTACTTC
CASSVSDEQYF
>TRBJ2-7|once|TRBV9|TRBD2
TGTGCCAGCAACGCGGGGGTAGGGTACGAGCAGTACTTC
CASNAGVGYEQYF
>TRBJ2-1|NA|TRBV7-9|TRBD2
TGTGCCAGCAGTTCTAGCGGGGGGGCCTACAATGAGCAGTTCTTC
CASSSSGGAYNEQFF
>TRBJ1-2|NA|TRBV6-5|NA
TGTGCCAGCAGTTACCGGGGGCCGAATGGCTACACCTTC
CASSYRGPNGYTF
>TRBJ2-1|NA|TRBV7-3|TRBD2
TGTGCCAGCAGCTTCGCGGGGGGAACCTACAATGAGCAGTTCTTC
CASSFAGGTYNEQFF
>TRBJ2-7|NA|TRBV13|NA
TGTGCCAGCAGCGCCGGGGACTCCTACGAGCAGTACTTC
CASSAGDSYEQYF
>TRBJ2-1|NA|TRBV7-2|NA
TGTGCCAGTAAAGAGGGGCTGTCACTCGGCTACAATGAGCAGTTCTTC
CASKEGLSLGYNEQFF
>TRBJ1-4|NA|TRBV6-5|NA
TGTGCCAGCAGCTTCGGCAGAGTGAATGAAAAACTGTTTTTT
CASSFGRVNEKLFF
>TRBJ1-2|few|TRBV29-1|NA
TGCAGCGTTGAGAGGGACAATAGTGGCTACACCTTC
CSVERDNSGYTF
>TRBJ2-5|once|TRBV23-1|TRBD2
TGCGCCAGCAGTCAAAACGGGGGGGGTCAAGAGACCCAGTACTTC
CASSQNGGGQETQYF
>TRBJ2-1|NA|TRBV9|NA
TGTGCCAGCAGCGTAGGTTATCGGGTGAGCTCCTACAATGAGCAGTTCTTC
CASSVGYRVSSYNEQFF
>TRBJ1-4|NA|TRBV4-3|NA
TGCGCCAGCAGCCAAGCTTGGACAGCGACTAATGAAAAACTGTTTTTT
CASSQAWTATNEKLFF
>TRBJ1-1|few|TRBV5-1|NA
TGCGCCAGCAGCTTGGTTTCGGGGTTGGACACTGAAGCTTTCTTT
CASSLVSGLDTEAFF
>TRBJ2-7|NA|TRBV7-9|TRBD1
TGTGCCAGCAGCTCGGGACAGGGGGTCCGGCGCTACGAGCAGTACTTC
CASSSGQGVRRYEQYF
>TRBJ2-5|NA|TRBV7-9|TRBD1
TGTGCCAGCAGCCCCCAGGGACAGTTCCAAGAGACCCAGTACTTC
CASSPQGQFQETQYF
>TRBJ2-5|NA|TRBV2|TRBD2
TGTGCCAGCCCGACTAGCGGCGATCTTCAAGAGACCCAGTACTTC
CASPTSGDLQETQYF
>TRBJ1-1|once|TRBV7-9|TRBD1
TGTGCCAGCAGCTCCCCGACAGGGACTTACACTGAAGCTTTCTTT
CASSSPTGTYTEAFF
>TRBJ2-2|NA|TRBV7-6|NA
TGTGCTAGCAGCTTAGGGCGTGGAACCGGGGAGCTGTTTTTT
CASSLGRGTGELFF
>TRBJ1-2|NA|TRBV7-2|NA
TGTGCCAGCACCAGTACGGGCAGGGATGGCTACACCTTC
CASTSTGRDGYTF
>TRBJ2-5|NA|TRBV10-3|TRBD1
TGTGCCATCAGAGGGACAGAGCAAGAGACCCAGTACTTC
CAIRGTEQETQYF
>TRBJ2-5|NA|TRBV11-2|NA
TGTGCCAGCAGCCCTAGGACACAATCCCAAAGAAAGACCCAGTACTTC
CASSPRTQSQRKTQYF
>TRBJ1-1|NA|TRBV19|NA
TGTGCCAGTGGACACACTGAAGCTTTCTTT
CASGHTEAFF
>TRBJ2-7|NA|TRBV7-9|TRBD2
TGTGCCAGCAGCACTTCTAGCGGGGGTGCCTACGAGCAGTACTTC
CASSTSSGGAYEQYF
>TRBJ2-1|NA|TRBV6-5|TRBD2
TGTGCCAGCAGTTACTACCTAGCGGGGGTAAATGAGCAGTTCTTC
CASSYYLAGVNEQFF
>TRBJ2-3|NA|TRBV5-4|TRBD1
TGTGCCAGCAGCGGGACAGCGACAGGGGGTCCAGATACGCAGTATTTT
CASSGTATGGPDTQYF
>TRBJ1-2|NA|TRBV6-5|NA
TGTGCCAGCAGTTACTCCGGGCAGACAGTAAACTATGGCTACACCTTC
CASSYSGQTVNYGYTF
>TRBJ2-3|NA|TRBV5-1|TRBD2
TGCGCCAGCAGCTTGCGATCACTAGCGGGGACTATAGGTGGCACAGATACGCAGTATTTT
CASSLRSLAGTIGGTDTQYF
>TRBJ2-1|NA|TRBV10-3|TRBD2
TGTGCCATCAGTGAGTCCGGACTAGCGGGGGGTCCTTATCTCGATGAGCAGTTCTTC
CAISESGLAGGPYLDEQFF
>TRBJ2-5|NA|TRBV27|NA
TGTGCCAGCAGTTTATCAGGCGAGACCCAGTACTTC
CASSLSGETQYF
>TRBJ1-2|NA|TRBV2|TRBD1
TGTGCCAGCAGTGAGTGGACAGGGAGAAACTATGGCTACACCTTC
CASSEWTGRNYGYTF
>TRBJ2-7|few|TRBV29-1|NA
TGCAGCGTTGTAGCCAGCTACGAGCAGTACTTC
CSVVASYEQYF
>TRBJ2-1|NA|TRBV27|TRBD1
TGTGCCAGCAGTTCATTACAGGGGCCCTACAATGAGCAGTTCTTC
CASSSLQGPYNEQFF
>TRBJ1-5|NA|TRBV27|NA
TGTGCCAGCAAGGAATACAGCAATCAGCCCCAGCATTTT
CASKEYSNQPQHF
>TRBJ1-2|NA|TRBV5-5|NA
TGTGCCAGCAGCTCCCGGACCATAGACCCCTATGGCTACACCTTC
CASSSRTIDPYGYTF
>TRBJ1-6|NA|TRBV13|NA
TGTGCCAGCAGCTTAGGCCGGGGGAATTCACCCCTCCACTTT
CASSLGRGNSPLHF
>TRBJ2-1|NA|TRBV13|NA
TGTGCCAGCAGGGCAATGGGGAATGAGCAGTTCTTC
CASRAMGNEQFF